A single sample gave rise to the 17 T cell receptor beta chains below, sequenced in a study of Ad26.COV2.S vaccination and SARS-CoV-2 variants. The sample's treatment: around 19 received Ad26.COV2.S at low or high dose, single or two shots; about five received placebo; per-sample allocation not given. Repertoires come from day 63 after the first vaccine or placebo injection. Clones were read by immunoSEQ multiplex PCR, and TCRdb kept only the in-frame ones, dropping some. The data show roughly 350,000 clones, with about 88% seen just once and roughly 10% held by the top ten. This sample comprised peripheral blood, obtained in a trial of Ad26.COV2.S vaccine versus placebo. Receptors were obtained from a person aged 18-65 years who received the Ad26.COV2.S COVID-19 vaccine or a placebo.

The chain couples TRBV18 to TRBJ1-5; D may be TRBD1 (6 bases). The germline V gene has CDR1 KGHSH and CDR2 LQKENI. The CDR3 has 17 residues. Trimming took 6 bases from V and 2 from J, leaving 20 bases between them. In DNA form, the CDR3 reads TGTGCCAGCTCCGAGCGGGGGGGGACAAAGGGCAATCAGCCCCAGCATTTT. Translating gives CASSERGGTKGNQPQHF.

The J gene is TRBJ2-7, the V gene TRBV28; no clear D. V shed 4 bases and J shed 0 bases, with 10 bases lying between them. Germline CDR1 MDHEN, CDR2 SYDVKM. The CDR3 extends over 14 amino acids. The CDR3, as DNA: TGTGCCAGCAGTTCCAACGAGCCCTCCTACGAGCAGTACTTC. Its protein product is CASSSNEPSYEQYF.

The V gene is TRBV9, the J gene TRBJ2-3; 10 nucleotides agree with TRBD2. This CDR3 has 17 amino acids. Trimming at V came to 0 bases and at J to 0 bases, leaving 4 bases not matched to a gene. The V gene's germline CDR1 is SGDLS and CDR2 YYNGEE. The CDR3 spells CASSVEGSGGSTDTQYF. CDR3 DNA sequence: TGTGCCAGCAGCGTAGAGGGTAGCGGGGGGAGCACAGATACGCAGTATTTT. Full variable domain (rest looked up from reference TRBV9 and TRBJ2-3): DSGVTQTPKHLITATGQRVTLRCSPRSGDLSVYWYQQSLDQGLQFLIQYYNGEERAKGNILERFSAQQFPDLHSELNLSSLELGDSALYFCASSVEGSGGSTDTQYFGPGTRLTVL.

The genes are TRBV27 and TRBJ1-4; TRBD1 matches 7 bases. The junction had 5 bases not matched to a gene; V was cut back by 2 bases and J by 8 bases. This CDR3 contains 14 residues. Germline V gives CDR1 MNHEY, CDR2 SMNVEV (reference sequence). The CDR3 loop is CASSLARGVEKLFF. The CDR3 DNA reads TGTGCCAGCAGTTTAGCCAGGGGGGTCGAAAAACTGTTTTTT.

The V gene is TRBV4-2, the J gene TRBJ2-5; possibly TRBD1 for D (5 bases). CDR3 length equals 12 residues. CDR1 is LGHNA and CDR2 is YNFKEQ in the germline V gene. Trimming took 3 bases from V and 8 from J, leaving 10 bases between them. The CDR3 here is CASSQIGETQYF. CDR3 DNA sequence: TGTGCCAGCAGCCAGATAGGGGAAACCCAGTACTTC.

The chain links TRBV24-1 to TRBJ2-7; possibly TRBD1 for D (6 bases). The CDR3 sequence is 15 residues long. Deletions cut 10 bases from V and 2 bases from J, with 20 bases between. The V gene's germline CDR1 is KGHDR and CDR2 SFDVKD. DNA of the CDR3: TGTGCCACTTCCTCCCGGGACATGCCTCCCTACGAGCAGTACTTC. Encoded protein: CATSSRDMPPYEQYF.

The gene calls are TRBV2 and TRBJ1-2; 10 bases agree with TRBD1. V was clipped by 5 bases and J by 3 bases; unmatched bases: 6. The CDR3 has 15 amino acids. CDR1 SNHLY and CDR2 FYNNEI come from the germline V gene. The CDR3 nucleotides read TGTGCCAGCAGTACAGAGGGACAGGGGCACTATGGCTACACCTTC. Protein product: CASSTEGQGHYGYTF.

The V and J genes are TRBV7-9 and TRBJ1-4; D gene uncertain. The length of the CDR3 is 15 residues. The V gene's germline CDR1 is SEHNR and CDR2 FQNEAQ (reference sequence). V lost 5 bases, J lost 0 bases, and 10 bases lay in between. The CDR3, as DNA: TGTGCCAGCAGCCCCCCGAGCGCAACTAATGAAAAACTGTTTTTT. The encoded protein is CASSPPSATNEKLFF.

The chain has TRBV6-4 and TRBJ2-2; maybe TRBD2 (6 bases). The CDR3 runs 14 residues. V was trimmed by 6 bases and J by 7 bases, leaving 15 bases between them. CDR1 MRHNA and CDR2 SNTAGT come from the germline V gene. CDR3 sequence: CASRRSPRDGELFF. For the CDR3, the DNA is TGTGCCAGCAGACGAAGCCCGCGGGACGGGGAGCTGTTTTTT.

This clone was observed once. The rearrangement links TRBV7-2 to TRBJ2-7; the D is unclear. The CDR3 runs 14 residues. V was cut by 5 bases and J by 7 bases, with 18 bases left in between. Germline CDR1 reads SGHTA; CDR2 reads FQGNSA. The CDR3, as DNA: TGTGCCAGCAGCCCCGCGGAAGGCGTCGCGGAGCAGTACTTC. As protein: CASSPAEGVAEQYF.

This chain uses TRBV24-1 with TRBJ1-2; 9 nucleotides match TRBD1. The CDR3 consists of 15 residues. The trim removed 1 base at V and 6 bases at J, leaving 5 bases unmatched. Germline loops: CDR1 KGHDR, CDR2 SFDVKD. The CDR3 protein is CATSDFRDREDGYTF. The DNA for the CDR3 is TGTGCCACCAGTGATTTCCGGGACAGGGAGGATGGCTACACCTTC.

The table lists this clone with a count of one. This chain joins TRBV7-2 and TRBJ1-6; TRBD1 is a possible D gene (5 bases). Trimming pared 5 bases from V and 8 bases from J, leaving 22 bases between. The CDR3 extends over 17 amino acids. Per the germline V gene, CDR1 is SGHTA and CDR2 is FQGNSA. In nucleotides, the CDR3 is TGTGCCAGCAGCAATGATGTGGGCCAGGGAGGGTATTCACCCCTCCACTTT. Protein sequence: CASSNDVGQGGYSPLHF.

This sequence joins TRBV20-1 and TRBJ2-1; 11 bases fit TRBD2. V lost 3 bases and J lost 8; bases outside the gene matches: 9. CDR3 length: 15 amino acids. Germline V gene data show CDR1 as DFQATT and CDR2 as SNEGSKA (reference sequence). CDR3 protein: CSASSLAGGRDEQFF. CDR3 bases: TGCAGTGCTAGTAGTCTAGCGGGAGGAAGGGATGAGCAGTTCTTC.

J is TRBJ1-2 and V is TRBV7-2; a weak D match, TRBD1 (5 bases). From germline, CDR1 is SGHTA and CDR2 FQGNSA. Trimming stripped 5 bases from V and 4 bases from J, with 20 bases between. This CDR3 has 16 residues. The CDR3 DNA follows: TGTGCCAGCAGCCCCTGGGGGGGAACAGCGCCCTATGGCTACACCTTC. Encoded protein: CASSPWGGTAPYGYTF.

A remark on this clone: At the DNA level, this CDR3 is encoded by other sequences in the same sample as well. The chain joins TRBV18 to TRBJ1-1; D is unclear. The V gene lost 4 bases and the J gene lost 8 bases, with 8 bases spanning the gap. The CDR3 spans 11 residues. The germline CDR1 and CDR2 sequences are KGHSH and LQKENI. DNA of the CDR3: TGTGCCAGCTCACTAGAAACAGAAGCTTTCTTT. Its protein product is CASSLETEAFF.

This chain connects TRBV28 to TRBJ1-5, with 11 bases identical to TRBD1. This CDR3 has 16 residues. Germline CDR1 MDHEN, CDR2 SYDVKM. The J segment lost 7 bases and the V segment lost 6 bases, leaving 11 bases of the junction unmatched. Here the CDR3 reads CASSPTGTGGWQPQHF. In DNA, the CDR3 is TGTGCCAGCAGCCCCACCGGGACAGGGGGATGGCAGCCCCAGCATTTT.

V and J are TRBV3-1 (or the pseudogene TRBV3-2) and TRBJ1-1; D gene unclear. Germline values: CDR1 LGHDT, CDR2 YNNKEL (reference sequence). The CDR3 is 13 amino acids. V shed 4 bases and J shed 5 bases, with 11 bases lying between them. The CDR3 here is CASSRPRGTEAFF. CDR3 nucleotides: TGTGCCAGCAGCCGGCCCCGCGGGACTGAAGCTTTCTTT.